This TCR beta chain was found in a study of blood T cell repertoires in COVID-19. In the study overall: Specimens from acute and convalescent COVID-19 originated in the United States, Italy and Spain. PBMCs, B-cell-depleted T cells, or T cells were the source of the cDNA or gDNA that made up the material.

How the authors handled the data: The assay estimated nucleated cells by amplifying reference gene primers. Measured with immunoSEQ multiplex PCR; TCRdb has only the in-frame clones, and not every one. The V and J calls and clone size are taken from that table; D and trimming were inferred from the DNA. The table has more than 150,000 clones, over 75% seen once. V trimming: 5 bases; J trimming: 8 bases; junction bases outside the gene matches: 3. The CDR3 runs 12 residues. CDR1 MNHEY and CDR2 SMNVEV come from the germline V gene (reference sequence). Material for sequencing was peripheral blood. This chain links TRBV27 with TRBJ2-1; 7 bases agree with TRBD1. This sequence was found in a middle-aged man with active or convalescent COVID-19. This chain's CDR3 is CASSADRYEQFF. The DNA for the CDR3 is TGTGCCAGCAGTGCGGACAGGTATGAGCAGTTCTTC.